This entry lists 26 T cell receptor beta chains sequenced from one sample in a study of blood T cell dynamics during melanoma immunotherapy. Time point specified: pre-treatment baseline. Libraries were prepared by immunoSEQ multiplex PCR; TCRdb keeps only in-frame clonotypes and omits some of them. Of tens of thousands of clones listed, 70% to 90% are singletons. Specimen: blood, collected from a patient treated with checkpoint blockade. The receptors originated from a human donor with melanoma.

This chain connects TRBV5-4 to TRBJ2-6; maybe TRBD1 (6 bases). This CDR3 comprises 17 residues. In germline, CDR1 is SGHNT, CDR2 YYREEE (reference sequence). Trimming pared 4 bases from V and 2 bases from J, leaving 16 bases between. CDR3 loop: CASSPGVQVAGANVLTF. The CDR3 DNA reads as TGTGCCAGCAGCCCAGGGGTGCAAGTAGCTGGGGCCAACGTCCTGACTTTC.

This clone has more than one count but fewer than ten. V usage is TRBV10-1 and J usage is TRBJ2-1; no clear D. Germline CDR1 and CDR2: WNHNN and SYGVQD (reference sequence). The CDR3 runs 17 residues. Trimming took off 5 bases at V and 2 bases at J, with 19 bases between the two ends. In DNA, the CDR3 is TGCGCCAGCAGTTCCGCCCGATCCTCCGGCCCCTACAATGAGCAGTTCTTC. Its protein is CASSSARSSGPYNEQFF.

The chain joins TRBV1 to TRBJ1-1; the table's D call TRBD1 went unverified against the DNA. TRBV1 corresponds to a pseudogene. The length of the CDR3 is 14 residues. CDR3 in DNA: TGCACCAGCAGCTCGACAGGGGCGGGCACTGAAGCTTTCTTT. It codes for CTSSSTGAGTEAFF.

The chain combines TRBV29-1 with TRBJ2-5, with TRBD1 matching over 12 bases. The J call is in doubt because the DNA end fits TRBJ2-7 better. The germline V gene encodes CDR1 SQVTM and CDR2 ANQGSEA. This CDR3 region has 14 residues. The CDR3 DNA reads TGCAGCGGTACGCCGGGACAGGGGGCCGACGAGCAGTACTTC. Protein product: CSGTPGQGADEQYF.

A word on this clone: Other DNA sequences in this specimen translate into the identical CDR3. The gene calls are TRBV29-1 and TRBJ1-2; 10 bases are shared with TRBD1. J lost 5 bases, V lost 7 bases, and 4 bases had no gene match. The CDR3 covers 12 residues. Germline assignment: CDR1 SQVTM and CDR2 ANQGSEA. CDR3 DNA sequence: TGCAGCGCCGGACAGGGGGATTATGGCTACACCTTC. This translates into CSAGQGDYGYTF.

The chain couples TRBV10-2 to TRBJ1-5; unclear D gene. Germline CDR1 and CDR2: WSHSY and SAAADI. The length of the CDR3 is 12 residues. The V end was cut by 3 bases, the J end by 4 bases, with 4 bases between. This CDR3 reads CASSDSNQPQHF. The CDR3 nucleotides are TGCGCCAGCAGTGACAGTAATCAGCCCCAGCATTTT.

The chain uses TRBV11-2 and TRBJ2-2, with 8 positions matching TRBD2. The CDR3 length is 16 residues. Losses at the gene ends were 1 base for V and 4 bases for J; bases not matched to a gene: 5. Germline V lookup: CDR1 SGHAT, CDR2 FQNNGV. CDR3 loop: CASSLGVGRATGELFF. CDR3 coding DNA: TGTGCCAGCAGCTTAGGAGTCGGGAGGGCCACCGGGGAGCTGTTTTTT. Full variable domain (outside the CDR3, taken from reference TRBV11-2 and TRBJ2-2): EAGVAQSPRYKIIEKRQSVAFWCNPISGHATLYWYQQILGQGPKLLIQFQNNGVVDDSQLPKDRFSAERLKGVDSTLKIQPAKLEDSAVYLCASSLGVGRATGELFFGEGSRLTVL.

The chain recombines TRBV5-1 with TRBJ1-1, with D unclear. V was pared by 4 bases and J by 1 base, with 8 bases between. The CDR3 contains 13 residues. In germline, CDR1 is SGHRS, CDR2 YFSETQ. CDR3 DNA: TGCGCCAGCAGCGCGGAATCGAACACTGAAGCTTTCTTT. It encodes CASSAESNTEAFF.

The chain employs TRBV7-9 and TRBJ2-7, with D maybe TRBD1 (5 bases). The CDR3 is 13 residues long. V dropped 6 bases and J dropped 0 bases, with 9 bases sitting between them. Germline V gives CDR1 SEHNR, CDR2 FQNEAQ (reference sequence). CDR3 sequence: CASSRGSSYEQYF. CDR3 nucleotides: TGTGCCAGCAGTAGGGGAAGCTCCTACGAGCAGTACTTC.

The rearrangement uses TRBV5-4 and TRBJ2-1, with 8 bases matching TRBD2. In germline, CDR1 is SGHNT, CDR2 YYREEE (reference sequence). The CDR3 totals 15 residues. With V trimmed by 2 bases and J by 7 bases, 8 bases remained unmatched. The CDR3 is CASSLKREWGNEQFF. The CDR3 bases are TGTGCCAGCAGCTTAAAGCGGGAGTGGGGTAATGAGCAGTTCTTC.

This clone came up once. The chain couples TRBV5-1 to TRBJ2-7; 7 bases align to TRBD1. There are 15 residues in the CDR3. Germline CDR1 and CDR2: SGHRS and YFSETQ. V shed 4 bases and J 8 bases; nucleotides not matched to a gene: 15. The CDR3 sequence: CASSPSEGARMKQYF. CDR3 sequence (DNA): TGCGCCAGCAGCCCATCCGAGGGGGCGCGTATGAAGCAGTACTTC.

The gene calls are TRBV25-1 and TRBJ2-1; D is ambiguous. Germline V gene data show CDR1 as MGHDK and CDR2 as SYGVNS. This CDR3 contains 12 residues. V shed 1 base and J shed 5 bases, with 3 bases lying between them. This CDR3 is CASSEFNNEQFF. The DNA for the CDR3 is TGTGCCAGCAGTGAATTCAACAATGAGCAGTTCTTC.

In nucleotides, the CDR3 is TGTGCCAGCACCCCTAATAGCGGGAGGGGGTACTACAATGAGCAGTTCTTC. Translation gives CASTPNSGRGYYNEQFF. This chain links TRBV9 with TRBJ2-1; 11 nucleotides match TRBD2. V gave up 6 bases and J gave up 3 bases; unmatched junction bases: 11. CDR3 length: 17 residues. Germline V CDR1 and CDR2: SGDLS, YYNGEE.

The chain links TRBV6-1 to TRBJ2-7; 7 bases align to TRBD1. Trimming at V came to 5 bases and at J to 2 bases, leaving 6 bases not matched to a gene. The germline V gene encodes CDR1 MNHNS and CDR2 SASEGT. The CDR3 is 14 amino acids. The CDR3 bases are TGTGCCAGCAGTAACCGGGACAGCACCTACGAGCAGTACTTC. It yields the protein CASSNRDSTYEQYF.

The chain uses TRBV11-3 and TRBJ2-1; D gene unclear. The CDR3 spans 17 residues. CDR1 is SGHNT, CDR2 YENEEA, per germline. The V and J ends lost 0 bases and 5 bases respectively, with 17 bases between them. CDR3 sequence reads: CASSLDSTAPPNNEQFF. CDR3 sequence (DNA): TGTGCCAGCAGCTTAGATTCAACGGCGCCCCCGAACAATGAGCAGTTCTTC.

The CDR3 DNA follows: TGTGCCAGCAGTGAGCGACCTAGCGGGTTAAGCACAGATACGCAGTATTTT. Translated, it gives CASSERPSGLSTDTQYF. The chain links TRBV2 to TRBJ2-3; 8 nucleotides agree with TRBD2. The germline V gene has CDR1 SNHLY and CDR2 FYNNEI. V was clipped by 3 bases and J by 0 bases; unmatched bases: 8. The CDR3 extends over 17 amino acids.

The gene calls are TRBV5-8 and TRBJ2-5; 10 positions agree with TRBD1. The CDR3 consists of 15 residues. Germline V gene sequence: CDR1 SGHTS, CDR2 YDEGEE. The trim removed 4 bases at V and 0 bases at J, leaving 3 bases unmatched. This CDR3 is CASSQGQGHQETQYF. In DNA form, the CDR3 reads TGTGCCAGCAGCCAGGGACAGGGGCACCAAGAGACCCAGTACTTC.

V gene TRBV29-1 combines with J gene TRBJ1-1; 7 bases are shared with TRBD1. Looked up from germline, CDR1 is SQVTM and CDR2 is ANQGSEA. Trimming cost V 4 bases and J 5 bases; bases outside gene matches: 7. The CDR3 length is 13 residues. CDR3 sequence: CSVARGRDTEAFF. As DNA, the CDR3 is TGCAGCGTTGCGAGGGGGCGCGATACTGAAGCTTTCTTT.

The rearrangement uses TRBV20-1 and TRBJ2-7; D not resolved. Trimming removed 7 bases at V and 4 bases at J, with 11 bases between. The CDR3 contains 11 residues. Germline CDR1 reads DFQATT; CDR2 reads SNEGSKA (reference sequence). This chain's CDR3 is CSGKKEYEQYF. The CDR3 coding sequence is TGCAGTGGTAAGAAGGAGTACGAGCAGTACTTC.

This clone was seen a single time. The genes are TRBV6-1 and TRBJ1-1, with D perhaps matching TRBD1 (6 bases). V was trimmed by 6 bases and J by 6 bases, leaving 23 bases between them. CDR3 length: 16 residues. Germline V gene sequence: CDR1 MNHNS, CDR2 SASEGT. The CDR3 spells CASREQGSFYSAEAFF. The DNA of the CDR3 is TGTGCCAGCAGGGAACAGGGAAGCTTTTACAGCGCTGAAGCTTTCTTT.

The chain uses TRBV28 and TRBJ2-7, with D perhaps TRBD1 or TRBD2 (7 bases each). This CDR3 is built from 14 residues. The V and J ends lost 3 bases and 7 bases respectively, with 16 bases between them. Germline CDR1 and CDR2: MDHEN and SYDVKM. CDR3 loop: CASSLPGGAREQYF. The CDR3 DNA is TGTGCCAGCAGTTTGCCAGGGGGGGCGCGGGAGCAGTACTTC.

The chain uses TRBV27 and TRBJ2-1; the D gene is possibly TRBD1 (6 bases). From germline, CDR1 is MNHEY and CDR2 SMNVEV (reference sequence). This CDR3 is 15 amino acids long. Deletions cut 3 bases from V and 4 bases from J, with 13 bases between. This CDR3 is CASSFNQGPYNEQFF. DNA for the CDR3: TGTGCCAGCAGTTTCAACCAGGGGCCATACAATGAGCAGTTCTTC.

This chain connects TRBV4-2 to TRBJ2-7; D not certain. Germline V lookup: CDR1 LGHNA, CDR2 YNFKEQ. V lost 1 base and J lost 5, with 9 bases in between. The length of the CDR3 is 13 residues. CDR3 DNA: TGTGCCAGCAGCCAAGTTCCCAGCGACGAGCAGTACTTC. It codes for CASSQVPSDEQYF.

The V and J genes are TRBV28 and TRBJ2-7, with 12 bases that match TRBD1. The CDR3 totals 15 residues. Germline loops: CDR1 MDHEN, CDR2 SYDVKM. Trimming cost V 3 bases and J 5 bases; bases outside gene matches: 5. The CDR3, as DNA: TGTGCCAGCAGTTTCCTGGGACAGGGGGCGGACGAGCAGTACTTC. This encodes CASSFLGQGADEQYF.

This chain joins TRBV5-1 and TRBJ2-5; either TRBD1 or TRBD2 may fit D (5 bases each). Germline CDR1 is SGHRS and CDR2 is YFSETQ. The CDR3 totals 14 residues. Trimming stripped 4 bases from V and 3 bases from J, with 13 bases between. The DNA for the CDR3 is TGCGCCAGCAGCCCAACTGGGACCAAAGAGACCCAGTACTTC. Protein sequence: CASSPTGTKETQYF.

This chain connects TRBV15 to TRBJ1-1; 10 bases fit TRBD1. The J segment lost 5 bases and the V segment lost 1 base, leaving 7 bases of the junction unmatched. CDR1 is LNHNV, CDR2 YYDKDF, per germline (reference sequence). The CDR3 extends over 16 amino acids. CDR3: CATSRATGTGVTEAFF. The CDR3 bases are TGTGCCACCAGCAGAGCCACCGGGACAGGGGTTACTGAAGCTTTCTTT.